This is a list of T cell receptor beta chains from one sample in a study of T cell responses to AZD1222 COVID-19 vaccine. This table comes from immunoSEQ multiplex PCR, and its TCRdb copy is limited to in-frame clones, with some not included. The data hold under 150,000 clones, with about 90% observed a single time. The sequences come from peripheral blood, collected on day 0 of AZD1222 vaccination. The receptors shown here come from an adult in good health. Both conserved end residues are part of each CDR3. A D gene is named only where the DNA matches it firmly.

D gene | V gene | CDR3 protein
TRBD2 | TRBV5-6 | CASKTGGPYNEQFF
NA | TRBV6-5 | CASSYSNQNNQPQHF
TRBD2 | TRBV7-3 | CASSPRGGAAGELFF
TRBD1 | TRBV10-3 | CAISTGQGATEQYF
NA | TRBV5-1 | CASSVGVGYEQYF
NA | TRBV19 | CASGHRGPNYGYTF
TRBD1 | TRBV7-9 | CASSPRDRGGNTIYF
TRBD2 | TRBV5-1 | CASSLATSGRPTYEQYF
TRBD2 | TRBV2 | CASMALAGAGELFF
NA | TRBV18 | CASFPDRQNTEAFF
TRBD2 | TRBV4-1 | CASSQVATTSGRVEQYF
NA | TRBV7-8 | CASSLKRLNTEAFF
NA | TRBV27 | CASSSLGEKLFF
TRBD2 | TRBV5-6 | CASSRTSGPYNEQFF
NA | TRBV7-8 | CASSSTRGKYGASNQPQHF
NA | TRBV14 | CASRPPGWNTGELFF
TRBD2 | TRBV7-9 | CASSLVGLAGGEQYF
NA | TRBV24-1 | CATSDGAYNEQFF
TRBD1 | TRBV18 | CASSPPGFRGQSPLHF
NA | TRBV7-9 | CAGTEGTNEKLFF
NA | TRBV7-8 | CASRGTGGSYNEQFF
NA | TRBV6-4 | CASSDSEQSNTGELFF
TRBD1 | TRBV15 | CATSHRGKNTEAFF
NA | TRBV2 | CASSRLSLVEQFF
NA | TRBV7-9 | CASSRNDQPQHF
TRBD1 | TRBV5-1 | CASTPGGALGGYTF
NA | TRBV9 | CASSTSGGMNTEAFF
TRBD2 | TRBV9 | CASSSPRGTSAGELFF
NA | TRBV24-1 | CATSQVGQPQHF
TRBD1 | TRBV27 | CASTDRGNTEAFF
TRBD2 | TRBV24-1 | CATSDPTVSGSLRNEQFF
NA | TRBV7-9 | CASTIAQAGNTIYF